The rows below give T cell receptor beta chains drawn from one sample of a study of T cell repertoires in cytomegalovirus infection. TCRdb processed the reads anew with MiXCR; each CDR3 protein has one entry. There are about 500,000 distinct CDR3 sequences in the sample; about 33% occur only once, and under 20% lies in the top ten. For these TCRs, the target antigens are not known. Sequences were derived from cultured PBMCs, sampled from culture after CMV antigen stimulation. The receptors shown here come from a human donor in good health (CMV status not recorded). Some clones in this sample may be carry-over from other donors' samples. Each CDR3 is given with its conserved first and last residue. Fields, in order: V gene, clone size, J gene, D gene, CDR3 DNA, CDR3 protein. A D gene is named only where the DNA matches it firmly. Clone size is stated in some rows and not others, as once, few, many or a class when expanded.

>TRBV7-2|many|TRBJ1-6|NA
TGTGCCAGCAGCTCCCGACAGACTGGATATAATTCACCCCTCCACTTT
CASSSRQTGYNSPLHF
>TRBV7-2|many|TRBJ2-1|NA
TGTGCCAGCAGCCGTGAATTCGATGAGCAGTTCTTC
CASSREFDEQFF
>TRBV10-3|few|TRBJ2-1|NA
TGTGCCATCAGAAACGCAGGTGAGCAGTTCTTC
CAIRNAGEQFF
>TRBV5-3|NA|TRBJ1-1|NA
TGTGCCAGCAGCTCTTACAGGGAGGACACTGAAGCTTTCTTT
CASSSYREDTEAFF
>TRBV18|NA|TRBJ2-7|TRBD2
TGTGCCAGCTCACTCACTAGCGGAAAACCCTACGAGCAGTACTTC
CASSLTSGKPYEQYF
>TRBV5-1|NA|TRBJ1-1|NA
TGCGCCAGCAACGTAGCGGGGGACCGCCCCGCTTTCTTT
CASNVAGDRPAFF
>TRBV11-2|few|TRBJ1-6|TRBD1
TGTGCCAGCAGCTCCCCACCCACCGGGACAGGGCTCCTGATAGATTCACCCCTCCACTTT
CASSSPPTGTGLLIDSPLHF
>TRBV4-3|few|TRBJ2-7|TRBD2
TGCGCCAGCAGCCAAGCTCATTCGTATGGGGGGGCCTACGAGCAGTACTTC
CASSQAHSYGGAYEQYF
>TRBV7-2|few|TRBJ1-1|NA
TGTGCCAGCAGCTTAGGTCGAGGGTGGGACACTGAAGCTTTCTTT
CASSLGRGWDTEAFF
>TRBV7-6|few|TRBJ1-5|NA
TGTGCCAGCCAGCTTATCGGGACCAATCAGCCCCAGCATTTT
CASQLIGTNQPQHF
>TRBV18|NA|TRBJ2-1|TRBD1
TGTGCCAGCTCACCACCGGGACAGCCGACACCCTTCGTTAATTACAATGAGCAGTTCTTC
CASSPPGQPTPFVNYNEQFF
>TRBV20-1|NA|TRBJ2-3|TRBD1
TGCAGTGCGGGGACAGGGAGGGATTTCACAGATACGCAGTATTTT
CSAGTGRDFTDTQYF
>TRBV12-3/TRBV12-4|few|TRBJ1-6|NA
TGTGCCAGCAGTTTGGGTAGGCCCCTCCACTTT
CASSLGRPLHF
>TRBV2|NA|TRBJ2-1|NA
TGTGCCAGCAGTGAATTCGGGATTGAGCAGTTCTTC
CASSEFGIEQFF
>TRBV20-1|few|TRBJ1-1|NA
TGCAGTGCCCGGGACACTGAAGCTTTCTTT
CSARDTEAFF
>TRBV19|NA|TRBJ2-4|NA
TGTGCCAGTAGTAGGACAGGGAGGGGAGCCAAAAACATTCAGTACTTC
CASSRTGRGAKNIQYF
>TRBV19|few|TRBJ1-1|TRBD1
TGTGCCACAACCGGGACAGGGATAATGAACACTGAAGCTTTCTTT
CATTGTGIMNTEAFF
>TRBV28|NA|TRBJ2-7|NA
TGTGCCAGCAGTATAACGCGCCAGCAGTACTTC
CASSITRQQYF
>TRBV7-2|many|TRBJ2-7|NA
TGTGCCAGCAGCTTAGCGACGAGGGGCTACGAGCAGTACTTC
CASSLATRGYEQYF
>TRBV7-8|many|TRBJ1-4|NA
TGTGCCAGCAGCTTAGGCAGGGGTGAAAAACTGTTTTTT
CASSLGRGEKLFF
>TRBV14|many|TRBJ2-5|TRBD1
TGTGCCAGCAGCCAAGGGGGACAGGAGAAAGAGACCCAGTACTTC
CASSQGGQEKETQYF
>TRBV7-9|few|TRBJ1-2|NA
TGTGCCAGCAGCTCCACCCAAGGGAGGGGGAATGGCTACACCTTC
CASSSTQGRGNGYTF
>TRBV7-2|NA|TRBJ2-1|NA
TGTGCCGGAGGTCGTGTTTACAATGAGCAGTTCTTC
CAGGRVYNEQFF
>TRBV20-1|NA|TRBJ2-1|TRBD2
TGCAGTGCTAGAGAACTAGCGGGGTACAATGAGCAGTTCTTC
CSARELAGYNEQFF
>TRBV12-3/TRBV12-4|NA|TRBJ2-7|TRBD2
TGTGCCAGCAGCCATGGGACTAGCGGAGGCGAGCAGTACTTC
CASSHGTSGGEQYF
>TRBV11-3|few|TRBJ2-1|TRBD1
TGTGCCAGCAGCGTCGGGACAGGGTTTATGGGACCGTTAAATGAGCAGTTCTTC
CASSVGTGFMGPLNEQFF
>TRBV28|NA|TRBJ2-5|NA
TGTGCCAGCAGTTTCGTCCAGACACACCAAGAGACCCAGTACTTC
CASSFVQTHQETQYF
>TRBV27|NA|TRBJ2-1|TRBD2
TGTGCCAGCAGTGGACTAGCGGGCCACAATGAGCAGTTCTTC
CASSGLAGHNEQFF
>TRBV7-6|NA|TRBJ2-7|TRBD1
TGTGCCAGCAGCGAATACAGGGGGCTCTACGAGCAGTACTTC
CASSEYRGLYEQYF
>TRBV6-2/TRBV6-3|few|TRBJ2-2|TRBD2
TGTGCCAGCAGTTATATAGCGGGAGGTACCGGGGAGCTGTTTTTT
CASSYIAGGTGELFF
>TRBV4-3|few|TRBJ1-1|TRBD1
TGCGCCAGCAGCCAAGGAACGACAGGGAGAGGAGCTGAAGCTTTCTTT
CASSQGTTGRGAEAFF
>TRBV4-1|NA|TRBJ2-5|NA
TGCGCCAGCAGCCACGCGGGAATCCAAGAGACCCAGTACTTC
CASSHAGIQETQYF
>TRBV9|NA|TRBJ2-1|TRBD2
TGTGCCAGCAGCGTAGGTGCTAGCGGGCCCCTCATGTTGAATGAGCAGTTCTTC
CASSVGASGPLMLNEQFF
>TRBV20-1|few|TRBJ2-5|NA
TGCAGTGCTAGTCGGCTAGACCTCCAAGAGACCCAGTACTTC
CSASRLDLQETQYF
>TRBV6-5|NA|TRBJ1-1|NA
TGTGCCAGCAGTTACTTCGGCATGAACACTGAAGCTTTCTTT
CASSYFGMNTEAFF
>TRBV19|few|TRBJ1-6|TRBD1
TGTGCCAGTAGCACCCCATCGGACAGGGGAAGACATAATTCACCCCTCCACTTT
CASSTPSDRGRHNSPLHF
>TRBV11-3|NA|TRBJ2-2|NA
TGTGCCAGCAGCTTAAACCGGCGCACCGGGGAGCTGTTTTTT
CASSLNRRTGELFF
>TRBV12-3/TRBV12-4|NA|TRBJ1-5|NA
TGTGCCAGCAGTTCGCAGGGCATGCGACAGCCCCAGCATTTT
CASSSQGMRQPQHF
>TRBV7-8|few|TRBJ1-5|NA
TGTGCCAGCAGCTTACGGACGTACCGGGGCGATCAGCCCCAGCATTTT
CASSLRTYRGDQPQHF
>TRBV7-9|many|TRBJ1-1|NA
TGTGCCAGCAGCTTATGGGACATGAACACTGAAGCTTTCTTT
CASSLWDMNTEAFF
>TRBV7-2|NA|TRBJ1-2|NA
TGTGCCAGCAGCCAAGACGAGTCCTATGGCTACACCTTC
CASSQDESYGYTF
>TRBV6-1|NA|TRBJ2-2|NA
TGTGCCAGCAGTGTTAAGCCAGGGACCGGGGAGCTGTTTTTT
CASSVKPGTGELFF
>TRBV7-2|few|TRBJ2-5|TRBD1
TGTGCCAGCAGCATAACAGGGGGAGAGACCCAGTACTTC
CASSITGGETQYF
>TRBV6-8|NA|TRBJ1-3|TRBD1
TGTGCCAGCAGGCGAAGGACAGGGACAAGCTCTGGAAACACCATATATTTT
CASRRRTGTSSGNTIYF
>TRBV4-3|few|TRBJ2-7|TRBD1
TGCGCCAGCAGCCAAGATTGGGACAGTACCTACGAGCAGTACTTC
CASSQDWDSTYEQYF
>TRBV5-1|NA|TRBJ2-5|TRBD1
TGCGCCAGCAGCCCGGGACAGATAGAGACCCAGTACTTC
CASSPGQIETQYF
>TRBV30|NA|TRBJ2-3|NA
TGTGCCTGGAACCGGGGCACCCCCACAGATACGCAGTATTTT
CAWNRGTPTDTQYF
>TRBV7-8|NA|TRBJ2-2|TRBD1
TGTGCCAGCAGCTTCCGAGACAGGGAGAACACCGGGGAGCTGTTTTTT
CASSFRDRENTGELFF
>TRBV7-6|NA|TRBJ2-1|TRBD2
TGTGCCAGCAGCTTAGGAGCGGGAATCCTCGGTGAGCAGTTCTTC
CASSLGAGILGEQFF
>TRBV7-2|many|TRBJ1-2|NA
TGTGCCAGCAGCTTAGTGGGGGACTATGGCTACACCTTC
CASSLVGDYGYTF
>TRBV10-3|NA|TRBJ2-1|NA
TGTGCCATCAGTGAGTCGGCGGAGAATGAGCAGTTCTTC
CAISESAENEQFF
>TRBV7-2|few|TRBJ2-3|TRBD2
TGTGCCAGCAGCTTAGCCGGGCTAGCGGGAGGGCGAGGCGCAGATACGCAGTATTTT
CASSLAGLAGGRGADTQYF
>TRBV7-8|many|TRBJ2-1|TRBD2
TGTGCCAGCAGCTTCAAGACTAGCGGGAGGGTCGGGAATGAGCAGTTCTTC
CASSFKTSGRVGNEQFF
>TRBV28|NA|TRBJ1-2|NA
TGTGCCAGCAGTCCGTTTTTTCGAGGCTACACCTTC
CASSPFFRGYTF
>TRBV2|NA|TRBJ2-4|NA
TGTGCCAGCAGCTTCGGGACCACAGTGGGCAAAAACATTCAGTACTTC
CASSFGTTVGKNIQYF
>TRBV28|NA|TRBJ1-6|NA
TGTGCCAGCAGACTACAGAGGGAGGATTCACCCCTCCACTTT
CASRLQREDSPLHF
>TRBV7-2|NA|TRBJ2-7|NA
TGTGCCAGCAGCTTAGCGCCGGGACCTACCGACGAGCAGTACTTC
CASSLAPGPTDEQYF